A selection of T cell receptor beta chains follows, all from one sample in a study of CD8 T cells in ankylosing spondylitis. TCRdb re-analysed the 5' RACE reads in MiXCR, keeping a single row per CDR3 protein. The sample has hundreds of thousands of distinct CDR3 sequences, approximately 20% seen once; the top ten hold roughly 8.3%. Material for sequencing was blood, either unsorted or a sorted T cell fraction (not recorded which). The receptors were gathered from a male donor with ankylosing spondylitis or in good health (not recorded which). Both conserved end residues are trimmed from each CDR3. Fields, in order: CDR3 length, V gene, clone size, CDR3 protein. Rows may omit the clone size; those that give it use once, few, many or a size class.

CDR3 length: 12; V gene: TRBV5-1; clone size: many; CDR3 protein: ASKLAILVNEQF
CDR3 length: 10; V gene: TRBV5-1; clone size: many; CDR3 protein: ASSTGDTEAF
CDR3 length: 12; V gene: TRBV9; clone size: many; CDR3 protein: ASSPGQRNTEAF
CDR3 length: 12; V gene: TRBV20-1; clone size: few; CDR3 protein: SAEGGAHSYGYT
CDR3 length: 13; V gene: TRBV5-1; clone size: NA; CDR3 protein: ASSKDPPPSETQY
CDR3 length: 12; V gene: TRBV7-3; clone size: NA; CDR3 protein: ASSSTSGTGELF
CDR3 length: 13; V gene: TRBV3-1; clone size: NA; CDR3 protein: ASSQTGTGANVLT
CDR3 length: 13; V gene: TRBV5-1; clone size: few; CDR3 protein: ASSFAPENTGELF
CDR3 length: 12; V gene: TRBV24-1; clone size: NA; CDR3 protein: ATSDLGHPDTIY
CDR3 length: 12; V gene: TRBV12-3/TRBV12-4; clone size: NA; CDR3 protein: ASTGTGLYNEQF
CDR3 length: 14; V gene: TRBV27; clone size: NA; CDR3 protein: ASSPWTSGGSDTQY
CDR3 length: 12; V gene: TRBV7-9; clone size: once; CDR3 protein: ASSLDRWYETQY
CDR3 length: 15; V gene: TRBV7-6; clone size: few; CDR3 protein: ASSLAWSGGATGELF
CDR3 length: 16; V gene: TRBV5-5; clone size: many; CDR3 protein: ASSLGWDSPRANQPQH
CDR3 length: 9; V gene: TRBV12-3/TRBV12-4; clone size: many; CDR3 protein: ASSLAAEAF
CDR3 length: 13; V gene: TRBV15; clone size: NA; CDR3 protein: ATSRDRASGNTIY
CDR3 length: 15; V gene: TRBV5-1; clone size: NA; CDR3 protein: ASSLQTGGYSYNEQF
CDR3 length: 12; V gene: TRBV5-1; clone size: many; CDR3 protein: ASSLQQSYNEQF